Here is one T cell receptor beta chain with its context. Its target is unknown. The CDR3 is 15 amino acids. The V end was cut by 4 bases, the J end by 1 base, with 12 bases between. Germline V CDR1 and CDR2: SGHRS, YFSETQ. This entry is derived from a study of T cell responses to AZD1222 COVID-19 vaccine. At the level of the study: Pooling covered second doses at about 4 or about 12 weeks.

Broader study findings: Among AZD1222 vaccinees, only 5 to 7 were seropositive at baseline. Dominant at 160-218 and 743-854, vaccine-associated CD4 TCRs also spanned spike. Spike-specific TCR breadth and depth grew following two AZD1222 doses.

Measured with immunoSEQ multiplex PCR; TCRdb has only the in-frame clones, and not every one. The data contain about 120,000 clones, roughly 92% of them seen just once; the ten biggest clones take up approximately 4.5%. The sequences come from peripheral blood, collected on day 0 of AZD1222 vaccination. The receptor comes from an adult in good health. The chain uses TRBV5-1 and TRBJ1-5; D unresolved. The CDR3 sequence is CASSPLGGSNQPQHF. The CDR3, as DNA: TGCGCCAGCAGCCCCTTAGGAGGCAGCAATCAGCCCCAGCATTTT.